Shown below are 26 T cell receptor beta chains from a single sample sequenced in a study of human T cells and chemical hapten exposure. In TCRdb, the RACE reads were re-called with MiXCR into one record per CDR3 protein. The sample holds over 130,000 distinct CDR3 sequences, about an eighth seen once. Time point: patch test 2, 6 weeks after DPC sensitization. As to treatment: therapeutic diphenylcyclopropenone sensitization with weekly scalp DPC. This material consisted of whole blood, taken in connection with sensitization to the hapten diphenylcyclopropenone (DPC). These receptors were collected from a woman in her 50s with alopecia areata. Some clones in this sample may be carry-over from other donors' samples.

This clonotype was found a few times. The CDR3 loop reads CASSPRGAGGYNEQFF. The CDR3 region has the DNA TGTGCCAGCAGCCCCCGAGGAGCGGGAGGGTACAATGAGCAGTTCTTC. The genes are TRBV7-2 and TRBJ2-1, with 10 bases identical to TRBD2. With V trimmed by 5 bases and J by 4 bases, 8 bases remained unmatched. CDR3 length: 16 residues. In germline, CDR1 is SGHTA, CDR2 FQGNSA.

This clonotype turned up a few times. The chain employs TRBV6-6 and TRBJ1-4, with D unclear. The CDR3 loop spans 15 amino acids. V was shortened by 4 bases and J by 8 bases, with 17 bases between the two germline ends. Germline V gene sequence: CDR1 MNHNY, CDR2 SVGAGI (reference sequence). CDR3 DNA: TGTGCCAGCAGTTCCTTCCAGGCTTCACCCGAAAAACTGTTTTTT. Translated: CASSSFQASPEKLFF.

A few counts support this clonotype. The gene calls are TRBV19 and TRBJ2-3; TRBD2 matches at 12 bases. CDR3 length: 19 residues. The germline gives CDR1 LNHDA, CDR2 SQIVND (reference sequence). The V and J ends lost 4 bases and 1 base, in that order; junction bases with no gene match: 12. CDR3 bases: TGTGCCAGTAGTACTCTACTAGCGGGAGGATCCGGGGGCACAGATACGCAGTATTTT. Amino acid sequence: CASSTLLAGGSGGTDTQYF.

This chain connects TRBV30 to TRBJ2-1, with D unresolved. Germline V gene data show CDR1 as GTSNPN and CDR2 as SVGIG (reference sequence). V gave up 1 base and J gave up 1 base, with 11 bases separating them. CDR3 length equals 15 residues. CDR3 sequence: CAWSAGRPSYNEQFF. As DNA, the CDR3 is TGTGCCTGGAGTGCGGGCCGGCCTTCCTACAATGAGCAGTTCTTC.

The chain uses TRBV6-1 and TRBJ1-5; 7 bases match TRBD1. The CDR3 extends over 15 amino acids. V trimming: 6 bases; J trimming: 3 bases; junction bases outside the gene matches: 8. Per germline, CDR1 MNHNS and CDR2 SASEGT. CDR3 bases: TGTGCCAGCAGCCAATTGAGGGGGCTCAATCAGCCCCAGCATTTT. Translating gives CASSQLRGLNQPQHF.

This clonotype was seen repeatedly, ten times or more. CDR3 residues: CASSPRLAGVGTGELFF. In nucleotides, the CDR3 is TGTGCCAGCAGCCCCCGACTAGCGGGAGTCGGCACCGGGGAGCTGTTTTTT. The chain recombines TRBV9 with TRBJ2-2; 12 bases match TRBD2. V was pared by 4 bases and J by 4 bases, with 8 bases of the junction left unmatched. CDR1 and CDR2 (germline): SGDLS, YYNGEE. The CDR3 loop spans 17 amino acids. Drawing the rest from reference TRBV9 and TRBJ2-2, the complete variable domain is DSGVTQTPKHLITATGQRVTLRCSPRSGDLSVYWYQQSLDQGLQFLIQYYNGEERAKGNILERFSAQQFPDLHSELNLSSLELGDSALYFCASSPRLAGVGTGELFFGEGSRLTVL.

This clonotype has only a few counts. The chain links TRBV6-1 to TRBJ2-2; D might be TRBD2 (5 bases). V lost 1 base and J 0 bases, leaving 21 bases between the germline ends. The CDR3 totals 20 residues. Germline V gene sequence: CDR1 MNHNS, CDR2 SASEGT. The CDR3 region is CASSEGRARGGWANTGELFF. The DNA of the CDR3 is TGTGCCAGCAGTGAAGGAAGGGCACGCGGCGGGTGGGCGAACACCGGGGAGCTGTTTTTT.

There are a few counts of this clonotype. V and J are TRBV6-5 and TRBJ1-1, with D maybe TRBD1 (6 bases). The CDR3 extends over 14 amino acids. Trimming took off 4 bases at V and 7 bases at J, with 16 bases between the two ends. Germline V lookup: CDR1 MNHEY, CDR2 SVGAGI. CDR3 sequence (DNA): TGTGCCAGCAGTTTCTTGGGGGCCCCGGGTGAAGCTTTCTTT. Its translation is CASSFLGAPGEAFF.

This clonotype was recorded once. The V call is TRBV28, the J call TRBJ2-1; 9 positions agree with TRBD2. CDR1 is MDHEN and CDR2 is SYDVKM in the germline V gene. The CDR3 covers 17 residues. The J segment lost 1 base and the V segment lost 3 bases, leaving 7 bases of the junction unmatched. The CDR3 loop is CASSLAGGPRSYNEQFF. Written as DNA, the CDR3 is TGTGCCAGCAGTTTGGCGGGAGGGCCGAGGTCCTACAATGAGCAGTTCTTC.

This clonotype was counted only a few times. This rearrangement joins TRBV18 to TRBJ1-4; 10 bases are a match to TRBD1. Germline V lookup: CDR1 KGHSH, CDR2 LQKENI. V dropped 5 bases and J dropped 8; count of bases not matched to a gene: 5. CDR3 size: 14 residues. The CDR3: CASSWDRGEEKLFF. CDR3 in DNA: TGTGCCAGCTCATGGGACAGGGGAGAAGAAAAACTGTTTTTT.

This clonotype was seen a handful of times. The V gene is TRBV10-2, the J gene TRBJ1-2, with 8 bases aligning to TRBD1. Germline V CDR1 and CDR2: WSHSY, SAAADI. This CDR3 region has 11 residues. V lost 9 bases and J lost 9; bases outside the gene matches: 6. The CDR3 loop reads CARLGQGSYTF. DNA of the CDR3: TGCGCCAGACTCGGACAGGGAAGCTACACCTTC.

This clonotype has ten or more counts. V and J are TRBV29-1 and TRBJ2-1; 14 nucleotides align to TRBD2. The CDR3 is 14 residues long. V trimming: 5 bases; J trimming: 9 bases; junction bases outside the gene matches: 6. Looked up from germline, CDR1 is SQVTM and CDR2 is ANQGSEA. The DNA for the CDR3 is TGCAGCGTTCCCGGGACTAGCGGGAGCTCTGAGCAGTTCTTC. Translated, it gives CSVPGTSGSSEQFF.

The sample holds a few counts of this clonotype. The V gene is TRBV5-1, the J gene TRBJ1-6, with 7 nucleotides matching TRBD1. CDR3 size: 14 residues. The junction had 7 bases not matched to a gene; V was cut back by 4 bases and J by 9 bases. Germline V gene sequence: CDR1 SGHRS, CDR2 YFSETQ. The CDR3: CASSPQGSGSPLHF. The CDR3 coding sequence is TGCGCCAGCAGCCCACAGGGGAGTGGTTCACCCCTCCACTTT.

This clonotype was seen more than once but under ten times. V gene TRBV28 combines with J gene TRBJ2-1; D remains ambiguous. V was pared by 7 bases and J by 7 bases, with 8 bases between. This CDR3 contains 11 residues. Per the germline V gene, CDR1 is MDHEN and CDR2 is SYDVKM. CDR3 in DNA: TGTGCCAGCACCTCAAGAAATGAGCAGTTCTTC. Its protein is CASTSRNEQFF.

V usage is TRBV29-1 and J usage is TRBJ1-1, with D possibly being TRBD1 (5 bases). CDR1 is SQVTM and CDR2 is ANQGSEA in the germline V gene. Trimming left V 7 bases short and J 1 base short, with 13 bases between. This CDR3 region has 13 residues. The CDR3 is CSEHQGGNTEAFF. CDR3 bases: TGCAGCGAACACCAGGGAGGGAACACTGAAGCTTTCTTT.

This clonotype came up a few times. The chain joins TRBV7-9 to TRBJ1-1, with D hard to call. Trimming stripped 5 bases from V and 1 base from J, with 8 bases between. The V gene's germline CDR1 is SEHNR and CDR2 FQNEAQ (reference sequence). The CDR3 is made up of 13 amino acids. As DNA, the CDR3 is TGTGCCAGCAGCCCATATAAGAACACTGAAGCTTTCTTT. This gives the protein CASSPYKNTEAFF.

The chain joins TRBV7-8 to TRBJ1-2; 9 bases are a match to TRBD1. With V trimmed by 5 bases and J by 7 bases, 2 bases remained unmatched. In germline, CDR1 is SGHVS, CDR2 FQNEAQ. The CDR3 sequence is 12 residues long. Here the CDR3 DNA reads TGTGCCAGCAGCGGGGACAGGGTTGGCTACACCTTC. It is translated as CASSGDRVGYTF.

This clonotype was recorded many times. The chain carries TRBV20-1 and TRBJ2-3; TRBD2 agrees at 12 bases. Per germline, CDR1 DFQATT and CDR2 SNEGSKA (reference sequence). The CDR3 extends over 16 amino acids. Losses at the gene ends were 3 bases for V and 0 bases for J; bases not matched to a gene: 4. CDR3 DNA sequence: TGCAGTGCTAGCCGGACTAGCGGGAAGAGCACAGATACGCAGTATTTT. This encodes CSASRTSGKSTDTQYF.

In this sample, this clonotype turned up many times. This rearrangement joins TRBV4-2 to TRBJ2-2, with D unresolved. Germline lookup yields CDR1 LGHNA and CDR2 YNFKEQ. Trimming removed 1 base at V and 2 bases at J, with 8 bases between. The CDR3 is 15 amino acids. In DNA, the CDR3 is TGTGCCAGCAGCCAAGTAACTTCTAACACCGGGGAGCTGTTTTTT. As protein: CASSQVTSNTGELFF.

The CDR3 is CASSMGLAGLSPYNEQFF. CDR3 DNA: TGTGCCAGCAGCATGGGACTAGCGGGCCTCTCCCCCTACAATGAGCAGTTCTTC. The chain has TRBV11-2 and TRBJ2-1, with 12 bases aligning to TRBD2. The V gene's germline CDR1 is SGHAT and CDR2 FQNNGV. V lost 5 bases to trimming and J lost 2 bases; unmatched junction nucleotides: 10. This CDR3 has 18 amino acids.

The table lists this clonotype with a few counts. V usage is TRBV27 and J usage is TRBJ2-1; D ambiguous. In germline, CDR1 is MNHEY, CDR2 SMNVEV (reference sequence). Trimming cost V 4 bases and J 3 bases, with 10 bases left between them. The CDR3 spans 14 residues. The CDR3 reads CASSSAGRYNEQFF. CDR3 sequence (DNA): TGTGCCAGCAGTTCTGCTGGGCGCTACAATGAGCAGTTCTTC.

The genes are TRBV29-1 and TRBJ1-5, with 7 bases lining up with TRBD1. Germline CDR1 SQVTM, CDR2 ANQGSEA. The CDR3 totals 13 residues. V was clipped by 8 bases and J by 6 bases; unmatched bases: 10. The CDR3 DNA reads as TGCAGCCATTCGACAGGGACGGGTCAGCCCCAGCATTTT. Amino acid sequence: CSHSTGTGQPQHF.

This clonotype was observed a few times. The V and J genes are TRBV12-3 or TRBV12-4 and TRBJ2-1; D is possibly TRBD1 or TRBD2 (5 bases each). The CDR3 contains 13 residues. The V end was cut by 6 bases, the J end by 10 bases, with 16 bases between. Written as DNA, the CDR3 is TGTGCCAGCAGCCAGGGACCCACTAGGGAGCAGTTCTTC. Amino acids: CASSQGPTREQFF.

This clonotype has at least ten counts. The chain uses TRBV29-1 and TRBJ2-6; the D is unclear. Deletions cut 5 bases from V and 0 bases from J, with 5 bases between. Germline V gives CDR1 SQVTM, CDR2 ANQGSEA. The CDR3 is 13 amino acids. The CDR3 sequence: CSVSNSGANVLTF. The CDR3 DNA follows: TGCAGCGTTTCTAACTCTGGGGCCAACGTCCTGACTTTC.

This clonotype was detected only a few times. The V and J genes are TRBV3-1 and TRBJ2-2; the match to TRBD1 covers 8 bases. This CDR3 comprises 15 residues. Trimming at V came to 4 bases and at J to 7 bases, leaving 8 bases not matched to a gene. Germline V CDR1 and CDR2: LGHDT, YNNKEL (reference sequence). CDR3 sequence reads: CASSPPDRAVGELFF. The CDR3 DNA follows: TGTGCCAGCAGCCCCCCGGACAGGGCGGTCGGGGAGCTGTTTTTT.

There are a few counts of this clonotype. The J gene is TRBJ2-7, the V gene TRBV6-2 or TRBV6-3; no clear D. Germline values: CDR1 MNHEY, CDR2 SVGEGT. This CDR3 comprises 16 residues. The V end lost 7 bases, the J end lost 6 bases, and 25 bases lay between the germline ends. CDR3 region: CASISTQGLRTSEQYF. The CDR3 nucleotides read TGTGCCAGCATATCTACCCAAGGCCTAAGGACGTCCGAGCAGTACTTC.